These 9 T cell receptor beta chains share one sample of origin, sequenced in a study of technical replicates of blood from several donors. Produced via immunoSEQ multiplex PCR; TCRdb's table is partial and in-frame only. The sample carries fewer than 100,000 clones, approximately 89% recorded once. Specimen: T cells isolated from PBMCs. The source of these receptors is a human donor in good health.

V and J are TRBV10-2 and TRBJ2-5; 12 bases fit TRBD1. CDR1 is WSHSY, CDR2 SAAADI, per germline. The junction had 10 bases not matched to a gene; V was cut back by 6 bases and J by 5 bases. This CDR3 comprises 16 residues. As DNA, the CDR3 is TGCGCCAGCAGATCCGGGACAGGGGGCTTTTTGGAGACCCAGTACTTC. Residues: CASRSGTGGFLETQYF.

This chain links TRBV9 with TRBJ1-2, with D maybe TRBD1 (6 bases). In germline, CDR1 is SGDLS, CDR2 YYNGEE. The CDR3 runs to 15 residues. The V end lost 2 bases, the J end lost 4 bases, and 15 bases lay between the germline ends. The CDR3 reads CASSVTGRPTYGYTF. CDR3 sequence (DNA): TGTGCCAGCAGCGTTACAGGGCGGCCCACCTATGGCTACACCTTC.

This chain joins TRBV5-6 and TRBJ2-7; 9 bases agree with TRBD2. V trimming: 3 bases; J trimming: 4 bases; junction bases outside the gene matches: 5. The CDR3 runs to 14 residues. Germline V gives CDR1 SGHDT, CDR2 YYEEEE. CDR3 in DNA: TGTGCCAGCAGCTGGGGGACTAGCTTATACGAGCAGTACTTC. This gives the protein CASSWGTSLYEQYF.

This rearrangement joins TRBV28 to TRBJ2-7; possible D gene TRBD2, 5 bases. Trimming removed 5 bases at V and 2 bases at J, with 16 bases between. CDR1 MDHEN and CDR2 SYDVKM come from the germline V gene. The CDR3 runs 15 residues. The CDR3: CASSPWGEGPYEQYF. The CDR3 DNA is TGTGCCAGCAGTCCTTGGGGTGAGGGCCCCTACGAGCAGTACTTC.

V and J are TRBV7-9 and TRBJ2-3; D is ambiguous. This CDR3 is built from 14 residues. Germline CDR1 is SEHNR and CDR2 is FQNEAQ (reference sequence). V gave up 1 base and J gave up 6 bases, with 11 bases separating them. The CDR3 sequence is CASSLVGRRDTQYF. The DNA for the CDR3 is TGTGCCAGCAGCTTAGTTGGGCGTCGGGATACGCAGTATTTT. Full variable domain (remainder filled in from reference TRBV7-9 and TRBJ2-3): DTGVSQNPRHKITKRGQNVTFRCDPISEHNRLYWYRQTLGQGPEFLTYFQNEAQLEKSRLLSDRFSAERPKGSFSTLEIQRTEQGDSAMYLCASSLVGRRDTQYFGPGTRLTVL.

J is TRBJ1-2 and V is TRBV19; 7 bases line up with TRBD1. Per germline, CDR1 LNHDA and CDR2 SQIVND (reference sequence). Losses at the gene ends were 3 bases for V and 0 bases for J; bases not matched to a gene: 1. The CDR3 length is 14 residues. The CDR3 DNA is TGTGCCAGTAGTATCGGGACAGCTAACTATGGCTACACCTTC. Translating it yields CASSIGTANYGYTF. Variable domain in full (rest from reference TRBV19 and TRBJ1-2): DGGITQSPKYLFRKEGQNVTLSCEQNLNHDAMYWYRQDPGQGLRLIYYSQIVNDFQKGDIAEGYSVSREKKESFPLTVTSAQKNPTAFYLCASSIGTANYGYTFGSGTRLTVV.

This chain joins TRBV6-1 and TRBJ2-2, with D perhaps matching TRBD2 (6 bases). Germline V gives CDR1 MNHNS, CDR2 SASEGT. Trimming shortened V by 8 bases and J by 1 base, and 8 bases separated the two germline ends. The CDR3 extends over 13 amino acids. CDR3 nucleotides: TGTGCCAGCGGGACTTTGAACACCGGGGAGCTGTTTTTT. As protein: CASGTLNTGELFF.

The chain employs TRBV5-6 and TRBJ2-3; maybe TRBD2 (6 bases). The CDR3 totals 13 residues. Germline V gene data show CDR1 as SGHDT and CDR2 as YYEEEE. Trimming took off 3 bases at V and 1 base at J, with 6 bases between the two ends. The CDR3 DNA reads TGTGCCAGCAGCTGGGGGGGCACAGATACGCAGTATTTT. Its translation: CASSWGGTDTQYF.

The chain combines TRBV18 with TRBJ2-1; 11 bases line up with TRBD2. CDR1 is KGHSH and CDR2 is LQKENI in the germline V gene. The CDR3 covers 16 residues. V shed 3 bases and J 4 bases; nucleotides not matched to a gene: 5. The CDR3 DNA is TGTGCCAGCTCACCTCTAACTAGCGGGGGTTACAATGAGCAGTTCTTC. The encoded protein is CASSPLTSGGYNEQFF.